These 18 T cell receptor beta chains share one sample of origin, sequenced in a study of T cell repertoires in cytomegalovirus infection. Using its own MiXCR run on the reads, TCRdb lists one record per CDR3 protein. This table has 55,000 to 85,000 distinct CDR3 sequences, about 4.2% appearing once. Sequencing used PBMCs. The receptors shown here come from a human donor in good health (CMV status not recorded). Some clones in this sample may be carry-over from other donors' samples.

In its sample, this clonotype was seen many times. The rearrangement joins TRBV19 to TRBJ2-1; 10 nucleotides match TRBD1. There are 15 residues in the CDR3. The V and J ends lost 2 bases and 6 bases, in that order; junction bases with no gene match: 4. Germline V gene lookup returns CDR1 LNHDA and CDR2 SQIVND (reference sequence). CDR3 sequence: CASSISGQGSNEQFF. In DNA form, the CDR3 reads TGTGCCAGTAGTATATCGGGACAGGGGTCCAATGAGCAGTTCTTC.

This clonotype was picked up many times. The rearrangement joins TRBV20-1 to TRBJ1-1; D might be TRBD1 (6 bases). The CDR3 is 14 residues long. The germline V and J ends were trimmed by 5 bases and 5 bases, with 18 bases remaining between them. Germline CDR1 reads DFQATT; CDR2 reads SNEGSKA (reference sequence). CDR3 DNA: TGCAGTGCTTTCTCGGATCTTCAGGGGACTGAAGCTTTCTTT. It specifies CSAFSDLQGTEAFF.

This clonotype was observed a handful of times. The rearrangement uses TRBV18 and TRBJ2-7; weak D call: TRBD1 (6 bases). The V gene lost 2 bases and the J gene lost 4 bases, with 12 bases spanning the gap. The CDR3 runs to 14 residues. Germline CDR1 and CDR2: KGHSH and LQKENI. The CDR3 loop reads CASSPTGTTYEQYF. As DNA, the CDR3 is TGTGCCAGCTCACCAACCGGGACAACTTACGAGCAGTACTTC.

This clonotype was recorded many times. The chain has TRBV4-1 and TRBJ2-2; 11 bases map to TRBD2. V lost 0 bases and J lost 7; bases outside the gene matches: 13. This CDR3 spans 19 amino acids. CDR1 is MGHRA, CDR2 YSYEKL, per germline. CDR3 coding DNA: TGCGCCAGCAGCCAAGAAGGGTTTAGCGGGGGGGCTCGGAGCGGGGAGCTGTTTTTT. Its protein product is CASSQEGFSGGARSGELFF.

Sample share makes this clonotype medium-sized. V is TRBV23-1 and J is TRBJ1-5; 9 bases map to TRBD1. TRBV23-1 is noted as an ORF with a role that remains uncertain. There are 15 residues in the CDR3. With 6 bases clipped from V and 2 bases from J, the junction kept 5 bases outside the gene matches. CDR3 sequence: CASSRDRVGNQPQHF. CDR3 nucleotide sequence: TGCGCCAGCAGCCGGGACAGGGTGGGCAATCAGCCCCAGCATTTT.

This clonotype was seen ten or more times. CDR3 nucleotide sequence: TGTGCCAGCAGCTCCCCACAGAAAAATGAGCAGTTCTTC. Translated: CASSSPQKNEQFF. The chain recombines TRBV7-2 with TRBJ2-1; the D is unclear. The CDR3 has 13 amino acids. Germline loops: CDR1 SGHTA, CDR2 FQGNSA. With 4 bases removed from V and 7 bases from J, the gap between germline ends came to 11 bases.

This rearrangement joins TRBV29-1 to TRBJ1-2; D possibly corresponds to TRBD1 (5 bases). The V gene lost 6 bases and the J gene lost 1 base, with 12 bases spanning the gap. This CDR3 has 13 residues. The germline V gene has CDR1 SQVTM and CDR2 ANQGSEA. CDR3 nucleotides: TGCAGCGTCGACAGTCAAATTAACTATGGCTACACCTTC. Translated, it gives CSVDSQINYGYTF.

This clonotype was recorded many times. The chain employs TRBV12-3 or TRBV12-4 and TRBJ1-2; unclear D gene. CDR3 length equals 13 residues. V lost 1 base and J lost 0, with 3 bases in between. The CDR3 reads CASSLVSNYGYTF. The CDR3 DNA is TGTGCCAGCAGTTTAGTTTCTAACTATGGCTACACCTTC.

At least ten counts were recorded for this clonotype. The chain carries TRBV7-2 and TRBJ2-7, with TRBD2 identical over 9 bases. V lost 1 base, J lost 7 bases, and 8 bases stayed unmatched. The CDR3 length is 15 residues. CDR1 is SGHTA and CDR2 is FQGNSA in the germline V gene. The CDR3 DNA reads TGTGCCAGCAGCTTAGAAGCGGGGGGACTTCGGGAGCAGTACTTC. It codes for CASSLEAGGLREQYF.

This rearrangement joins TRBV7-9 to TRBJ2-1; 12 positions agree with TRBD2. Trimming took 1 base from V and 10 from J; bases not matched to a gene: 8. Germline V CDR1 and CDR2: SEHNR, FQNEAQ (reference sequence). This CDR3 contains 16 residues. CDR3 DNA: TGTGCCAGCAGCTTAGTATCTAGCGGGGGGGCGCTAGAGCAGTTCTTC. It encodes CASSLVSSGGALEQFF.

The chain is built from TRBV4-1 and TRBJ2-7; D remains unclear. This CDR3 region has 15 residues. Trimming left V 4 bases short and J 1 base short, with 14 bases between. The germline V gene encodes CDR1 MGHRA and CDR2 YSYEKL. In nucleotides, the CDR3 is TGCGCCAGCAGCCGTTCCCCAGAAATATCCTACGAGCAGTACTTC. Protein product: CASSRSPEISYEQYF.

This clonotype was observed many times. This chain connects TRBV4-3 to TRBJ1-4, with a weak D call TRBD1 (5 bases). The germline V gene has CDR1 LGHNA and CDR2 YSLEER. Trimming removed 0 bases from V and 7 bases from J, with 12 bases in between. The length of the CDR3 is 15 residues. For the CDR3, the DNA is TGCGCCAGCAGCCAAGATTTAGGGGATTCTGAAAAACTGTTTTTT. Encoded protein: CASSQDLGDSEKLFF.

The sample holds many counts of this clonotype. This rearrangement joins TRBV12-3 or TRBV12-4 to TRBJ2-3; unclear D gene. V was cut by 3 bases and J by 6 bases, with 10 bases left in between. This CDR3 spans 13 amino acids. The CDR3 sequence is CASSLTHGDTQYF. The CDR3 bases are TGTGCCAGCAGTTTGACCCACGGGGATACGCAGTATTTT.

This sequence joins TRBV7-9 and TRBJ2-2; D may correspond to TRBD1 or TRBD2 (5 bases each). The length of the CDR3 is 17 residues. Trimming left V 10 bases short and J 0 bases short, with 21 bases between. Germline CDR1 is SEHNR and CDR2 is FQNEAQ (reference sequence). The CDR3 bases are TGTGCCATTGACAGCGTGGTAGGGAGCGCGAACACCGGGGAGCTGTTTTTT. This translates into CAIDSVVGSANTGELFF.

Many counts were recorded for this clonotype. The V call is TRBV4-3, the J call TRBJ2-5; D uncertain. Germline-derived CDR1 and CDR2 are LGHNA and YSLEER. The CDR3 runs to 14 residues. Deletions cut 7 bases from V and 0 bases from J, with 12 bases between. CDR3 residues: CASNRSGNQETQYF. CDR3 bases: TGCGCCAGCAACCGGTCGGGCAACCAAGAGACCCAGTACTTC.

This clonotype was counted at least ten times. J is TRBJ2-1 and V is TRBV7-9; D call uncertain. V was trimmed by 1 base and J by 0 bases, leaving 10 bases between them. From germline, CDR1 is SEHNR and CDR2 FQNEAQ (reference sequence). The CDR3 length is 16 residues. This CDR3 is CASSLVKDYSYNEQFF. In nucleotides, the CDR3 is TGTGCCAGCAGCTTAGTGAAGGATTACTCCTACAATGAGCAGTTCTTC.

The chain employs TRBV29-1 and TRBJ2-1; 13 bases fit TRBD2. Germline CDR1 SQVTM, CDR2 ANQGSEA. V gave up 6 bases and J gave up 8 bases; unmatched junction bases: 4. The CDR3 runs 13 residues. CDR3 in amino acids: CSVTSGRVDEQFF. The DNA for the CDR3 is TGCAGCGTCACTAGCGGGAGGGTGGATGAGCAGTTCTTC.

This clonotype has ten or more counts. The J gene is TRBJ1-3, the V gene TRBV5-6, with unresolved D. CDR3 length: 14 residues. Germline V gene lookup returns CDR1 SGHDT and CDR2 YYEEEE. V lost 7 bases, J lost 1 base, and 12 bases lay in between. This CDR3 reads CASVENGSGNTIYF. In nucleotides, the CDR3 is TGTGCCAGCGTAGAGAACGGTTCTGGAAACACCATATATTTT.